Below are 20 T cell receptor beta chains sequenced from a single sample in a study of blood T cell repertoires in COVID-19. Using immunoSEQ multiplex PCR, the repertoire was profiled, and TCRdb retains in-frame clones only, with some absent. The data contain approximately 120,000 clones, approximately 71% of them singletons. Sample: peripheral blood. The receptors derive from a woman in her 70s with acute or convalescent COVID-19.

This clone was seen a handful of times. The chain is built from TRBV25-1 and TRBJ2-7, with a tentative D call TRBD2 (6 bases). The CDR3 sequence is 13 residues long. Germline lookup yields CDR1 MGHDK and CDR2 SYGVNS. V was clipped by 3 bases and J by 5 bases, with 11 bases between them. The CDR3 loop is CASSDSREDEQYF. The CDR3 region has the DNA TGTGCCAGCAGTGATAGCAGGGAGGACGAGCAGTACTTC.

In its sample, this clone is medium-sized. CDR3 amino acids: CASSFYQGLGAQYF. DNA for the CDR3: TGTGCCAGCAGCTTCTACCAGGGGCTGGGTGCGCAGTATTTT. The chain has TRBV5-6 and TRBJ2-3; possibly TRBD1 for D (6 bases). In germline, CDR1 is SGHDT, CDR2 YYEEEE. V was pared by 2 bases and J by 10 bases, with 17 bases between. The CDR3 loop spans 14 amino acids. Full variable domain (rest looked up from reference TRBV5-6 and TRBJ2-3): DAGVTQSPTHLIKTRGQQVTLRCSPKSGHDTVSWYQQALGQGPQFIFQYYEEEERQRGNFPDRFSGHQFPNYSSELNVNALLLGDSALYLCASSFYQGLGAQYFGPGTRLTVL.

In its sample, this clone was seen a few times. V is TRBV28 and J is TRBJ1-4; 9 bases are shared with TRBD1. Trimming cost V 4 bases and J 8 bases; bases outside gene matches: 11. CDR1 and CDR2 from the germline V gene are MDHEN and SYDVKM. The length of the CDR3 is 16 residues. The CDR3 spells CASSSTSGTGREKLFF. The CDR3 DNA sequence: TGTGCCAGCAGTTCAACCTCCGGGACAGGGAGGGAAAAACTGTTTTTT. The variable domain in full, completed from reference TRBV28 and TRBJ1-4, reads DVKVTQSSRYLVKRTGEKVFLECVQDMDHENMFWYRQDPGLGLRLIYFSYDVKMKEKGDIPEGYSVSREKKERFSLILESASTNQTSMYLCASSSTSGTGREKLFFGSGTQLSVL.

The rearrangement uses TRBV11-3 and TRBJ2-7; D perhaps matches TRBD2 (6 bases). The V and J ends lost 4 bases and 6 bases respectively, with 13 bases between them. The length of the CDR3 is 13 residues. Germline CDR1 is SGHNT and CDR2 is YENEEA. The CDR3 loop is CASSWGGTSEQYF. The CDR3 DNA sequence: TGTGCCAGCAGCTGGGGCGGGACGAGCGAGCAGTACTTC.

The chain employs TRBV6-5 and TRBJ1-6, with D possibly matching TRBD1 (6 bases). The V gene's germline CDR1 is MNHEY and CDR2 SVGAGI. CDR3 length equals 14 residues. V was pared by 8 bases and J by 2 bases, with 10 bases between. CDR3 in DNA: TGTGCCAGCGGAGCAGGGGCCTATAATTCACCCCTCCACTTT. Residues: CASGAGAYNSPLHF.

The CDR3 sequence is CASSLVGTGGSDEQFF. DNA of the CDR3: TGTGCCAGCAGCTTGGTCGGGACAGGGGGCAGCGATGAGCAGTTCTTC. The J gene is TRBJ2-1, the V gene TRBV5-8; 12 nucleotides line up with TRBD1. Trimming cost V 0 bases and J 8 bases; bases outside gene matches: 6. Germline V gene lookup returns CDR1 SGHTS and CDR2 YDEGEE. This CDR3 has 16 residues.

This clone was found a few times. The chain combines TRBV5-1 with TRBJ2-7; D gene unclear. There are 16 residues in the CDR3. V lost 0 bases to trimming and J lost 4 bases, with 17 bases between them. Germline V gene sequence: CDR1 SGHRS, CDR2 YFSETQ. Here the CDR3 DNA reads TGCGCCAGCAGCTTGGTAACGAGCAGGTTGAATTACGAGCAGTACTTC. Translation: CASSLVTSRLNYEQYF.

This clone turned up a few times. The chain couples TRBV7-9 to TRBJ1-2; D is possibly TRBD1 (6 bases). V dropped 2 bases and J dropped 1 base, with 14 bases sitting between them. CDR1 SEHNR and CDR2 FQNEAQ come from the germline V gene (reference sequence). The CDR3 extends over 16 amino acids. The DNA for the CDR3 is TGTGCCAGCAGCTTAATGGGCAGGGGTCGTAACTATGGCTACACCTTC. This codes for CASSLMGRGRNYGYTF.

The chain recombines TRBV30 with TRBJ1-6; 7 nucleotides agree with TRBD1. The V and J ends lost 1 base and 2 bases, in that order; junction bases with no gene match: 8. Germline loops: CDR1 GTSNPN, CDR2 SVGIG (reference sequence). The CDR3 extends over 17 amino acids. The CDR3 DNA follows: TGTGCCTGGAGTGATCCCGGGACAGCGACCTATAATTCACCCCTCCACTTT. Its protein is CAWSDPGTATYNSPLHF.

This clone was picked up many times. V usage is TRBV6-6 and J usage is TRBJ2-7, with TRBD1 matching over 8 bases. After removal of 6 bases from V and 3 bases from J, the junction contained 4 bases not matched to a gene. CDR3 length: 13 amino acids. Germline values: CDR1 MNHNY, CDR2 SVGAGI (reference sequence). The CDR3 DNA is TGTGCCAGCAGGGGGACAGGAAACTACGAGCAGTACTTC. The encoded protein is CASRGTGNYEQYF.

The gene calls are TRBV9 and TRBJ2-3; maybe TRBD2 (7 bases). V lost 3 bases and J lost 0, with 14 bases in between. Germline V gene data show CDR1 as SGDLS and CDR2 as YYNGEE. The CDR3 sequence is 16 residues long. This chain's CDR3 is CASSGGGGASTDTQYF. The CDR3 nucleotides are TGTGCCAGCAGCGGTGGTGGGGGGGCTAGCACAGATACGCAGTATTTT.

The V and J genes are TRBV3-1 (or the pseudogene TRBV3-2) and TRBJ2-4, with 11 nucleotides matching TRBD1. Germline CDR1 reads LGHDT; CDR2 reads YNNKEL (reference sequence). The junction had 11 bases not matched to a gene; V was cut back by 1 base and J by 0 bases. The CDR3 covers 20 residues. CDR3 in DNA: TGTGCCAGCAGCCAAGGGTCGGGGACAGGGGGTCCACTAGCCAAAAACATTCAGTACTTC. It yields the protein CASSQGSGTGGPLAKNIQYF.

This clone was seen only once. The V and J genes are TRBV19 and TRBJ1-4; 8 positions match TRBD1. The germline V gene has CDR1 LNHDA and CDR2 SQIVND (reference sequence). This CDR3 region has 13 residues. Losses at the gene ends were 8 bases for V and 7 bases for J; bases not matched to a gene: 6. This CDR3 is CASEGQDGEKLFF. CDR3 coding DNA: TGTGCCAGTGAGGGACAGGACGGTGAAAAACTGTTTTTT. The full variable domain, completed using reference TRBV19 and TRBJ1-4, is DGGITQSPKYLFRKEGQNVTLSCEQNLNHDAMYWYRQDPGQGLRLIYYSQIVNDFQKGDIAEGYSVSREKKESFPLTVTSAQKNPTAFYLCASEGQDGEKLFFGSGTQLSVL.

The chain couples TRBV11-2 to TRBJ2-1; perhaps TRBD2 as D (5 bases). CDR1 and CDR2 from the germline V gene are SGHAT and FQNNGV. Trimming cost V 0 bases and J 10 bases, with 10 bases left between them. The CDR3 runs 13 residues. As DNA, the CDR3 is TGTGCCAGCAGCTTAGATACCGTAGCGGAGCAGTTCTTC. Its translation: CASSLDTVAEQFF.

V is TRBV28 and J is TRBJ1-5; 9 nucleotides line up with TRBD1. Germline lookup yields CDR1 MDHEN and CDR2 SYDVKM. Trimming removed 7 bases from V and 4 bases from J; junction bases left unmatched: 11. The CDR3 is made up of 16 amino acids. The CDR3 is CASTTPGQGLNQPQHF. The DNA for the CDR3 is TGTGCCAGCACCACCCCGGGACAGGGCCTAAATCAGCCCCAGCATTTT.

This clone appeared a few times. This sequence joins TRBV7-2 and TRBJ1-2; D unclear. Germline values: CDR1 SGHTA, CDR2 FQGNSA. The CDR3 has 13 amino acids. V was pared by 2 bases and J by 8 bases, with 12 bases between. This chain's CDR3 is CASSLNSRDGYTF. CDR3 coding DNA: TGTGCCAGCAGCTTAAATAGCCGAGACGGCTACACCTTC.

J is TRBJ2-7 and V is TRBV7-2; 15 bases agree with TRBD2. The CDR3 spans 14 residues. J gave up 9 bases and V 5 bases, and 5 bases lay outside the gene matches. The V gene's germline CDR1 is SGHTA and CDR2 FQGNSA. The CDR3 region has the DNA TGTGCCAGCAGCCAGGGACTAGCGGGGGGTGGGCAGTACTTC. Protein product: CASSQGLAGGGQYF.

Written as DNA, the CDR3 is TGTGCCAGCAGTTTAACCCAACCGACCTATAGCGGTGAGCAGTTCTTC. As protein: CASSLTQPTYSGEQFF. The rearrangement uses TRBV6-5 and TRBJ2-1; the D gene is possibly TRBD2 (6 bases). The CDR3 is made up of 16 amino acids. Deletions cut 4 bases from V and 9 bases from J, with 22 bases between. From germline, CDR1 is MNHEY and CDR2 SVGAGI.

V usage is TRBV19 and J usage is TRBJ2-6; a weak D match, TRBD1 (6 bases). Germline V CDR1 and CDR2: LNHDA, SQIVND (reference sequence). V was pared by 6 bases and J by 0 bases, with 12 bases between. CDR3 size: 16 residues. Here the CDR3 reads CASSAAGVSGANVLTF. The DNA of the CDR3 is TGTGCCAGTAGCGCCGCAGGGGTCTCTGGGGCCAACGTCCTGACTTTC.

V gene TRBV7-2 combines with J gene TRBJ1-2; no firm D call. The germline CDR1 and CDR2 sequences are SGHTA and FQGNSA. The CDR3 length is 13 residues. Between the trimmed V and J ends, which lost 1 base and 8 bases, there was a span of 11 bases. This chain's CDR3 is CASSLGGVGGYTF. CDR3 bases: TGTGCCAGCAGCTTAGGGGGAGTGGGAGGCTACACCTTC.